The next 16 T cell receptor beta chains were all read from a single sample in a study of blood T cell repertoires in COVID-19 (dated by TCRdb to 2020 to 2022). Libraries came from the immunoSEQ multiplex PCR assay. TCRdb re-hosts the immuneACCESS table, in-frame sequences only. Its copies lack some clones; in the studies checked, an unresolved V gene accounts for under half of them, and the cause for the rest is not known. This sample holds 35,000 to 50,000 clones; about 90% were observed only once. About 8.3% of the sample goes to the ten largest clones. Sample: peripheral blood. The receptors originated from a man in his fifties with active COVID-19.

The J gene is TRBJ2-2, the V gene TRBV19; no clear D. This CDR3 is 14 amino acids long. V lost 1 base to trimming and J lost 1 base, with 4 bases between them. Germline CDR1 is LNHDA and CDR2 is SQIVND (reference sequence). The CDR3 region is CASSIAKNTGELFF. CDR3 nucleotide sequence: TGTGCCAGTAGTATAGCCAAGAACACCGGGGAGCTGTTTTTT.

In this sample, this clone turned up once. V gene TRBV7-5 combines with J gene TRBJ2-7; TRBD1 is the table's D call and was not checked against the DNA. TRBV7-5 is classified as a pseudogene. The CDR3 has 14 amino acids. CDR3 sequence: CARSLVVRGHEQYF. CDR3 DNA: TGTGCCAGAAGCTTAGTGGTCAGGGGGCACGAGCAGTACTTC.

The chain combines TRBV11-2 with TRBJ2-1; the match to TRBD2 covers 13 bases. The CDR3 contains 16 residues. V shed 2 bases, J shed 10 bases, and the junction held 8 bases outside the gene matches. Per germline, CDR1 SGHAT and CDR2 FQNNGV. In nucleotides, the CDR3 is TGTGCCAGCAGCTTATCATTAGGACTAGCGGGAGTAGAGCAGTTCTTC. Translated, it gives CASSLSLGLAGVEQFF.

This clone was observed a single time. V usage is TRBV24-1 and J usage is TRBJ2-2; D possibly corresponds to TRBD1 (6 bases). CDR1 is KGHDR and CDR2 is SFDVKD in the germline V gene. This CDR3 spans 16 amino acids. V dropped 1 base and J dropped 3 bases, with 11 bases sitting between them. In DNA form, the CDR3 reads TGTGCCACCAGTGATTTCGCAGGGGTGGACACCGGGGAGCTGTTTTTT. Translation: CATSDFAGVDTGELFF.

The chain joins TRBV15 to TRBJ1-5, with 10 bases that match TRBD1. Germline CDR1 reads LNHNV; CDR2 reads YYDKDF (reference sequence). V was clipped by 3 bases and J by 6 bases; unmatched bases: 8. This CDR3 contains 16 residues. CDR3 region: CATSRAWTGGGQPQHF. The CDR3 nucleotides read TGTGCCACCAGCAGGGCCTGGACAGGGGGAGGTCAGCCCCAGCATTTT.

The chain uses TRBV21-1 and TRBJ2-7; TRBD1, the table's D call, lacks a check against the DNA. TRBV21-1 is shown as a pseudogene. This CDR3 has 14 amino acids. CDR3 region: CASSNQNRAYEQYF. The DNA of the CDR3 is TGTGCCAGCAGCAATCAGAACAGGGCCTACGAGCAGTACTTC.

This clone was seen more than once but under ten times. The chain joins TRBV29-1 to TRBJ2-1; a weak D match, TRBD2 (5 bases). The CDR3 is 14 residues long. Germline lookup yields CDR1 SQVTM and CDR2 ANQGSEA. V dropped 4 bases and J dropped 0 bases, with 10 bases sitting between them. For the CDR3, the DNA is TGCAGCGTTGGTGGGCGGGTCTCCTACAATGAGCAGTTCTTC. Amino acid sequence: CSVGGRVSYNEQFF.

The chain employs TRBV30 and TRBJ2-5; 11 nucleotides align to TRBD2. This CDR3 has 16 amino acids. Looked up from germline, CDR1 is GTSNPN and CDR2 is SVGIG (reference sequence). J was trimmed by 1 base and V by 0 bases; bases with no gene match: 4. The CDR3 bases are TGTGCCTGGAGTGTAACAGGGACTAGCGGCCAAGAGACCCAGTACTTC. Translated: CAWSVTGTSGQETQYF.

This clone was picked up one time. The chain carries TRBV5-1 and TRBJ2-7; possibly TRBD2 for D (6 bases). Trimming shortened V by 4 bases and J by 7 bases, and 15 bases separated the two germline ends. The CDR3 length is 13 residues. Germline CDR1 SGHRS, CDR2 YFSETQ. CDR3 protein: CASSPWIGGEQYF. For the CDR3, the DNA is TGCGCCAGCAGCCCGTGGATCGGGGGTGAGCAGTACTTC.

The chain carries TRBV4-2 and TRBJ2-7; D is uncertain. CDR3 length: 11 amino acids. Trimming shortened V by 9 bases and J by 9 bases, and 15 bases separated the two germline ends. Looked up from germline, CDR1 is LGHNA and CDR2 is YNFKEQ. The CDR3 here is CASASASGQYF. The CDR3 DNA reads TGTGCCAGTGCCTCGGCCTCGGGGCAGTACTTC.

The chain is built from TRBV6-5 and TRBJ2-1; TRBD2 agrees at 9 bases. V was clipped by 5 bases and J by 0 bases; unmatched bases: 2. The CDR3 covers 15 residues. Germline V CDR1 and CDR2: MNHEY, SVGAGI. CDR3 DNA: TGTGCCAGCAGTAGCGGGAGGCTCTCCTACAATGAGCAGTTCTTC. Amino acid sequence: CASSSGRLSYNEQFF.

J is TRBJ1-1 and V is TRBV9; 7 bases map to TRBD1. Germline CDR1 and CDR2: SGDLS and YYNGEE. The CDR3 runs 12 residues. With 2 bases clipped from V and 9 bases from J, the junction kept 4 bases outside the gene matches. CDR3 residues: CASSVQTGKAFF. The CDR3 DNA follows: TGTGCCAGCAGCGTCCAGACAGGGAAAGCTTTCTTT.

CDR3 region: CASSLARLAGDFYNEQFF. The CDR3, as DNA: TGCGCCAGCAGCTTGGCCCGTCTAGCGGGAGATTTTTACAATGAGCAGTTCTTC. J is TRBJ2-1 and V is TRBV5-1; 10 bases are shared with TRBD2. The CDR3 loop spans 18 amino acids. V dropped 0 bases and J dropped 4; count of bases not matched to a gene: 10. Germline assignment: CDR1 SGHRS and CDR2 YFSETQ.

The rearrangement joins TRBV7-9 to TRBJ2-7; TRBD1 aligns across 7 bases. Unmatched junction bases numbered 10, after V lost 2 bases and J lost 0 bases. The CDR3 contains 17 residues. Germline loops: CDR1 SEHNR, CDR2 FQNEAQ (reference sequence). The CDR3 region has the DNA TGTGCCAGCAGCTTACCGACAGGGCTAGGGAGCTCCTACGAGCAGTACTTC. Its protein product is CASSLPTGLGSSYEQYF.

The chain links TRBV7-6 to TRBJ1-6; 8 positions match TRBD1. Germline V gene sequence: CDR1 SGHVS, CDR2 FNYEAQ. The CDR3 covers 15 residues. V dropped 4 bases and J dropped 7; count of bases not matched to a gene: 6. The CDR3 loop reads CASSSVRQGNSPLHF. DNA for the CDR3: TGTGCCAGCAGCTCCGTTAGACAGGGGAATTCACCCCTCCACTTT.

V and J are TRBV18 and TRBJ2-1; D might be TRBD1 (6 bases). V lost 0 bases, J lost 5 bases, and 17 bases lay in between. The CDR3 runs to 17 residues. Germline assignment: CDR1 KGHSH and CDR2 LQKENI. CDR3 nucleotides: TGTGCCAGCTCACCACCTTTGAAGGACAGCCTCAACAATGAGCAGTTCTTC. Protein: CASSPPLKDSLNNEQFF.